The present TCR beta chain was sequenced within a study of T cell repertoires in cytomegalovirus infection. In the study overall: Alongside well-studied HLA-B-restricted CMV epitopes, recently identified HLA-C-restricted CMV epitopes were also used. The public TCR beta signatures pointed to both CMV infection and matching HLA type.

In this sample, this clonotype turned up many times. As yet, its antigen is unknown. TCRdb redid the calling of the reads with MiXCR, one entry per CDR3 protein. Among about 920,000 distinct CDR3 sequences listed, roughly 30% were seen once. General study points: Across the ex vivo response, the dominant clonotypes were HLA-C-restricted CMV-specific TCR beta clonotypes. CMV carriers having the relevant HLA were flagged by cumulative public TCR beta family frequency.

The source of this sequence is a human donor in good health (CMV status not recorded). Some clones in this sample may be carry-over from other donors' samples. The material sequenced was cultured CD8+ T cells from PBMCs, taken from culture after CMV antigen stimulation.

The CDR3 DNA sequence: TGTGCCAGCAGTTTGGCCCGGACCACTGAAGCTTTCTTT. This encodes CASSLARTTEAFF. V usage is TRBV12-3 or TRBV12-4 and J usage is TRBJ1-1; D remains unclear. Between the trimmed V and J ends, which lost 3 bases and 4 bases, there was a span of 9 bases. The CDR3 loop spans 13 amino acids.